The 11 T cell receptor beta chains given below trace back to one sample, sequenced in a study of blood T cell repertoires in COVID-19 (dated by TCRdb to 2019 to 2021). The library relied on the immunoSEQ multiplex PCR assay. TCRdb holds this immuneACCESS table with in-frame rearrangements only. Some clones are missing; in checked studies, unresolved V genes explain under half, and the rest has no known cause. The sample profile shows fewer than 300,000 clones; about 83% of them were found once. The ten largest clones take up around 10% of the sample. Specimen: peripheral blood. The receptors were sampled from a woman between 50 and 59 years old who had recovered from COVID-19.

The table lists this clone with a count of one. This chain links TRBV27 with TRBJ1-5; D perhaps matches TRBD1 (6 bases). Germline CDR1 MNHEY, CDR2 SMNVEV (reference sequence). The CDR3 is made up of 16 amino acids. Trimming removed 3 bases from V and 8 bases from J, with 20 bases in between. CDR3 coding DNA: TGTGCCAGCAGTTTGTATTACGGGGGGTCAGGGGAGCCCCAGCATTTT. As protein: CASSLYYGGSGEPQHF.

V is TRBV20-1 and J is TRBJ1-3; no definite D call. The V end lost 3 bases, the J end lost 3 bases, and 9 bases lay between the germline ends. The germline gives CDR1 DFQATT, CDR2 SNEGSKA (reference sequence). The CDR3 sequence is 13 residues long. CDR3 in amino acids: CSASPRGGNTIYF. The CDR3 bases are TGCAGTGCTAGTCCCCGGGGTGGAAACACCATATATTTT.

V gene TRBV4-3 combines with J gene TRBJ2-5, with D possibly matching TRBD1 (5 bases). Looked up from germline, CDR1 is LGHNA and CDR2 is YSLEER. The V end was cut by 0 bases, the J end by 4 bases, with 9 bases between. CDR3 length: 14 amino acids. CDR3 in DNA: TGCGCCAGCAGCCAAGATGTGCAGGGAGAGACCCAGTACTTC. Residues: CASSQDVQGETQYF.

About this clone itself: This specimen includes other DNA sequences encoding the same CDR3. The rearrangement uses TRBV7-2 and TRBJ1-4; 7 bases align to TRBD1. Germline values: CDR1 SGHTA, CDR2 FQGNSA. V lost 1 base and J lost 1; bases outside the gene matches: 0. The CDR3 has 15 amino acids. The CDR3 region is CASSLDRGTNEKLFF. The CDR3 coding sequence is TGTGCCAGCAGCTTAGACAGGGGAACTAATGAAAAACTGTTTTTT.

The chain links TRBV24-1 to TRBJ2-3; D possibly corresponds to TRBD1 (6 bases). V lost 0 bases and J 14 bases, leaving 8 bases between the germline ends. There are 11 residues in the CDR3. The germline CDR1 and CDR2 sequences are KGHDR and SFDVKD. The CDR3 here is CATSDLGQLYF. CDR3 sequence (DNA): TGTGCCACCAGTGATTTGGGACAGCTGTATTTT.

The rearrangement uses TRBV3-1 (or the pseudogene TRBV3-2) and TRBJ2-3; D possibly corresponds to TRBD2 (7 bases). In germline, CDR1 is LGHDT, CDR2 YNNKEL (reference sequence). Trimming took 8 bases from V and 5 from J, leaving 11 bases between them. The CDR3 is 12 residues long. The CDR3 sequence: CASGGALDTQYF. The CDR3 nucleotides are TGTGCCAGCGGGGGGGCTTTAGATACGCAGTATTTT.

The chain carries TRBV6-2 or TRBV6-3 and TRBJ2-6; no definite D call. The CDR3 is 14 residues long. The V gene's germline CDR1 is MNHEY and CDR2 SVGEGT. V was shortened by 4 bases and J by 3 bases, with 7 bases between the two germline ends. The chain's CDR3 is CASSSINGANVLTF. The CDR3 DNA reads as TGTGCCAGCAGTTCCATCAATGGGGCCAACGTCCTGACTTTC.

This clone is a singleton in its sample. A read error may explain this, as a much larger clone is one base away. V usage is TRBV28 and J usage is TRBJ1-1, with 8 nucleotides matching TRBD1. The CDR3 length is 15 residues. J gave up 1 base and V 6 bases, and 7 bases lay outside the gene matches. CDR1 is MDHEN, CDR2 SYDVKM, per germline. CDR3: CASSASGTGNTEAFF. In DNA, the CDR3 is TGTGCCAGCAGCGCCTCCGGGACAGGGAACACTGAAGCTTTCTTT.

The CDR3 DNA reads as TGTGCCAGCACCCCGACCGGGAGCTTTTCCTCCTACGAGCAGTACTTC. It translates to CASTPTGSFSSYEQYF. The rearrangement links TRBV7-2 to TRBJ2-7; D is possibly TRBD2 (6 bases). Germline lookup yields CDR1 SGHTA and CDR2 FQGNSA. Trimming pared 7 bases from V and 0 bases from J, leaving 19 bases between. The CDR3 totals 16 residues.

V is TRBV5-5 and J is TRBJ2-5; unclear D gene. The CDR3 is made up of 12 amino acids. The V gene lost 4 bases and the J gene lost 5 bases, with 9 bases spanning the gap. CDR1 is SGHKS and CDR2 is YYEKEE in the germline V gene (reference sequence). For the CDR3, the DNA is TGTGCCAGCAGCCCGACTTCGGAGACCCAGTACTTC. The encoded protein is CASSPTSETQYF.

The chain couples TRBV7-2 to TRBJ1-2, with a tentative D call TRBD1 (5 bases). From germline, CDR1 is SGHTA and CDR2 FQGNSA. This CDR3 has 14 residues. V gave up 1 base and J gave up 7 bases, with 13 bases separating them. The CDR3 loop reads CASSLEQGVGGYTF. For the CDR3, the DNA is TGTGCCAGCAGCTTAGAGCAGGGCGTTGGTGGCTACACCTTC.